The rows below give T cell receptor beta chains drawn from one sample of a study of brain T cells in children with intractable seizures. TCRdb's table, derived via immunoSEQ multiplex PCR, lists solely in-frame clones and lacks some. The profile covers about 340,000 clones, with 93% appearing a single time and 5% to 7% taken by the ten largest. Sequencing used peripheral blood, obtained approximately 5 months after surgery. These receptors were obtained from a boy in the first two years of life with tuberous sclerosis and intractable seizures. The CDR3 runs from the conserved cysteine through the conserved F or W. The D gene is left open where the match is weak. The size entry is marked missing in some rows and otherwise reads once, few, many or a size class.

V	size	D	J	CDR3	DNA
TRBV5-1	NA	NA	TRBJ1-5	CASSAGDNQPQHF	TGCGCCAGCAGTGCGGGTGACAATCAGCCCCAGCATTTT
TRBV11-3	NA	NA	TRBJ2-1	CASSSQGGRDYEQFF	TGTGCCAGCAGCTCTCAGGGGGGGCGGGACTATGAGCAGTTCTTC
TRBV27	once	NA	TRBJ1-2	CASSLYFRNEGSDRGYTF	TGTGCCAGCAGTTTATACTTCCGGAACGAGGGAAGTGATAGAGGCTACACCTTC
TRBV4-1	NA	TRBD2	TRBJ2-7	CASSYGTSGTYEQYF	TGCGCCAGCAGCTACGGGACTAGCGGGACCTACGAGCAGTACTTC
TRBV6-5	NA	NA	TRBJ2-7	CASSPGGGDYEQYF	TGTGCCAGCAGCCCAGGGGGGGGAGACTACGAGCAGTACTTC
TRBV12-3/TRBV12-4	NA	TRBD1	TRBJ1-2	CASSPPTGNGYTF	TGTGCCAGCAGTCCCCCGACAGGGAACGGCTACACCTTC
TRBV7-9	NA	NA	TRBJ1-2	CASSSALLSHYGYTF	TGTGCCAGCAGCTCGGCCCTGCTAAGCCACTATGGCTACACCTTC
TRBV7-9	NA	NA	TRBJ2-1	CASRHPGTEGFGYEQFF	TGTGCCAGCAGGCACCCCGGGACGGAGGGGTTCGGTTATGAGCAGTTCTTC
TRBV5-1	NA	NA	TRBJ2-7	CASNPGLNSYEQYF	TGCGCCAGCAACCCAGGACTAAACTCCTACGAGCAGTACTTC
TRBV11-2	NA	NA	TRBJ2-1	CASSPPGAGEQFF	TGTGCCAGCAGCCCCCCCGGGGCCGGTGAGCAGTTCTTC
TRBV18	NA	NA	TRBJ1-2	CASSRRDSNYGYTF	TGTGCCAGCTCACGCCGGGACTCCAACTATGGCTACACCTTC
TRBV3-1/TRBV3-2	NA	NA	TRBJ2-7	CASSDTGTLTYEQYF	TGTGCCAGCAGCGATACAGGAACCCTGACCTACGAGCAGTACTTC
TRBV28	NA	NA	TRBJ2-7	CASSPSGLSYEQYF	TGTGCCAGCAGTCCCTCGGGACTGTCCTACGAGCAGTACTTC
TRBV5-6	NA	NA	TRBJ1-2	CASSPAGANYGYTF	TGTGCCAGCAGCCCCGCGGGAGCAAACTATGGCTACACCTTC
TRBV7-9	NA	NA	TRBJ1-2	CASSLDFDGYTF	TGTGCCAGCAGCTTAGATTTCGACGGCTACACCTTC
TRBV12-5	NA	TRBD2	TRBJ2-1	CASGLVEAGGPIYNEQFF	TGTGCTAGTGGTTTGGTAGAAGCGGGAGGGCCAATTTACAATGAGCAGTTCTTC
TRBV5-6	NA	NA	TRBJ1-1	CASSLVGGDTEAFF	TGTGCCAGCAGCTTGGTTGGCGGGGACACTGAAGCTTTCTTT
TRBV28	once	TRBD1	TRBJ1-5	CASSLLPGQGGQPQHF	TGTGCCAGCAGTCTCCTCCCGGGACAGGGGGGTCAGCCCCAGCATTTT
TRBV7-6	NA	TRBD2	TRBJ2-7	CASSLVGSGRYEQYF	TGTGCCAGCAGCTTAGTTGGTAGCGGGAGATACGAGCAGTACTTC